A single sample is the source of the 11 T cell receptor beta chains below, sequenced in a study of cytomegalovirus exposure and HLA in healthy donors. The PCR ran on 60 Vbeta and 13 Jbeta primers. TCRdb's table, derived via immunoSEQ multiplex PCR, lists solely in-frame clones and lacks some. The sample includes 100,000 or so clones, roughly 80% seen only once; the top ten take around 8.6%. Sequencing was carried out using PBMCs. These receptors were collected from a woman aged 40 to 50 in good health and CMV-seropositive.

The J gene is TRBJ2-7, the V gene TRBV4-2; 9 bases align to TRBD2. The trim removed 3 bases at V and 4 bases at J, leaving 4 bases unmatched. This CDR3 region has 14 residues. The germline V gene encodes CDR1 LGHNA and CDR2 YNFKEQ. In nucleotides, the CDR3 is TGTGCCAGCAGCCAGCCTAGCGGGGCTTACGAGCAGTACTTC. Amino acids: CASSQPSGAYEQYF.

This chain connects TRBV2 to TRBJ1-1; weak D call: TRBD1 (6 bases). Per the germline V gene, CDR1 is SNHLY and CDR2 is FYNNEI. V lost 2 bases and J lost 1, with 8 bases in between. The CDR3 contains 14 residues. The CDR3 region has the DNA TGTGCCAGCAGTGAACCCAGGGGGAACACTGAAGCTTTCTTT. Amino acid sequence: CASSEPRGNTEAFF.

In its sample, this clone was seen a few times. CDR3 protein: CASSKTSGRESSYEQYF. The CDR3 DNA is TGTGCCAGCAGCAAAACTAGCGGGAGGGAAAGCTCCTACGAGCAGTACTTC. J is TRBJ2-7 and V is TRBV5-4; 13 nucleotides align to TRBD2. V gave up 4 bases and J gave up 0 bases; unmatched junction bases: 7. This CDR3 is built from 17 residues. Germline CDR1 is SGHNT and CDR2 is YYREEE (reference sequence).

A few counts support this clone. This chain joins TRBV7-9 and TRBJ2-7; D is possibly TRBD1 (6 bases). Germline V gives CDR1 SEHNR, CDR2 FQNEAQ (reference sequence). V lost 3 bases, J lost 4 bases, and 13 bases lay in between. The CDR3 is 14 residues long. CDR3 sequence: CASSFSTGLYEQYF. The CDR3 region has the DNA TGTGCCAGCAGCTTTTCGACAGGCCTTTACGAGCAGTACTTC.

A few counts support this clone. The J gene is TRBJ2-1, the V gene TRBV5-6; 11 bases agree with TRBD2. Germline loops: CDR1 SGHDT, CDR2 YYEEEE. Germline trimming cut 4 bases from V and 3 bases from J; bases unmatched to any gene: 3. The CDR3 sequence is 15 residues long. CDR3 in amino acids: CASSITSGGYNEQFF. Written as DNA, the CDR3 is TGTGCCAGCAGCATTACTAGCGGGGGCTACAATGAGCAGTTCTTC.

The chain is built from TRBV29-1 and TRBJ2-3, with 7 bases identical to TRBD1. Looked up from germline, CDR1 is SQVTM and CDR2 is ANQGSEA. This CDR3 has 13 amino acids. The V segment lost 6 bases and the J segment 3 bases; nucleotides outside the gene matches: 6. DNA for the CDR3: TGCAGCGTAGACAGACAGGGTACAGATACGCAGTATTTT. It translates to CSVDRQGTDTQYF.

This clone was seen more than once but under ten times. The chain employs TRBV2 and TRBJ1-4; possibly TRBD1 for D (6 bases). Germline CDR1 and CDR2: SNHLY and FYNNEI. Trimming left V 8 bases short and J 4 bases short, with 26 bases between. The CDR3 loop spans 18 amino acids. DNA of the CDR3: TGTGCCAGCCCTATCTCTCTAACAGGGACCCGGCTTAATGAAAAACTGTTTTTT. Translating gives CASPISLTGTRLNEKLFF.

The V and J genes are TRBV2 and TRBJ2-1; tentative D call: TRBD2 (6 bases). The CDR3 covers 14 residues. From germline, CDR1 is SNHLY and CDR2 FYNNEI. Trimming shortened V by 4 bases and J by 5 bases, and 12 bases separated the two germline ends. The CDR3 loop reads CASSAVAANNEQFF. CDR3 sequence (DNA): TGTGCCAGCAGTGCGGTAGCGGCTAACAATGAGCAGTTCTTC.

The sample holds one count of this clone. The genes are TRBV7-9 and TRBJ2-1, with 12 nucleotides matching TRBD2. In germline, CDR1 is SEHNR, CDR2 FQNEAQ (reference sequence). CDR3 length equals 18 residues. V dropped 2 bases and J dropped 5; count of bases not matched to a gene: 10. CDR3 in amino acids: CASSLPYRLAGENNEQFF. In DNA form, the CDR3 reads TGTGCCAGCAGCTTACCCTACCGACTAGCGGGAGAGAACAATGAGCAGTTCTTC.

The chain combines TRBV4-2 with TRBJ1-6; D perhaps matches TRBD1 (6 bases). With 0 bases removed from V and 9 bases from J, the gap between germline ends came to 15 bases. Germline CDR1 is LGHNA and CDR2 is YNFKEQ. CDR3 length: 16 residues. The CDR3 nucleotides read TGTGCCAGCAGCCAAGATATGGCAGGGGAAGGTTCACCCCTCCACTTT. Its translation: CASSQDMAGEGSPLHF.

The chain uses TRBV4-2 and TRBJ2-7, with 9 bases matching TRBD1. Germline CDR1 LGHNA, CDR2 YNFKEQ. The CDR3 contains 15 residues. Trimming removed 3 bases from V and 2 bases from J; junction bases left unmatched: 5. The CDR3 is CASSHEDRGTYEQYF. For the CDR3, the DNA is TGTGCCAGCAGCCATGAGGACAGGGGAACCTACGAGCAGTACTTC.